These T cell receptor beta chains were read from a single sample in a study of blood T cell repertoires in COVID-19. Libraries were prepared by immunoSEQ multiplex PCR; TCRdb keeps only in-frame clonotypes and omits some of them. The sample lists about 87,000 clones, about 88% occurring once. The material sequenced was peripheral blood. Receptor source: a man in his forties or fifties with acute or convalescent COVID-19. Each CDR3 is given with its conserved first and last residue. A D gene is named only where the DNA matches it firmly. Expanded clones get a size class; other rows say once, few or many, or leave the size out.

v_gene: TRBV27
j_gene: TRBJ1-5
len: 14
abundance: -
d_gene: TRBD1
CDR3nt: TGTGCCAGCAGTTCCACAGGGGGCAGTCAGCCCCAGCATTTT
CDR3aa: CASSSTGGSQPQHF

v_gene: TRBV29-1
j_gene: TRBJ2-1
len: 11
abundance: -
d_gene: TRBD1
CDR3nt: TGCAGCGCAGACAGGGCCAATGAGCAGTTCTTC
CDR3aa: CSADRANEQFF

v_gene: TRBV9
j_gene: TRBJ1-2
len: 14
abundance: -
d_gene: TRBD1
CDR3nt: TGTGCCAGCAGCCCAGGGGGGAAGCTCTATGGCTACACCTTC
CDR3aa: CASSPGGKLYGYTF

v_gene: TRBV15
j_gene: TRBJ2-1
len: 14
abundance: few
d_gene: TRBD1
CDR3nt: TGTGCCACCAGCTCTAAGACAGGGGGATTTGAGCAGTTCTTC
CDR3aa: CATSSKTGGFEQFF

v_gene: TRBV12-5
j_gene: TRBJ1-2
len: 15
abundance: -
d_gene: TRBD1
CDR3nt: TGTGCTAGTGGTTTGGGACAGGGACCCAACTATGGCTACACCTTC
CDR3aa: CASGLGQGPNYGYTF

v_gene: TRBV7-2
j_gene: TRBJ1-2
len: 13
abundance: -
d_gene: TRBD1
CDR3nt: TGTGCCAGCAGCTTAATAGGGGGCAATGGCTACACCTTC
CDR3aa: CASSLIGGNGYTF

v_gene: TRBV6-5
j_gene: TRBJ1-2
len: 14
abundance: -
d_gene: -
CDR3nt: TGTGCCAGCAGTAGTAGTACAGGGAACTATGGCTACACCTTC
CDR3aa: CASSSSTGNYGYTF

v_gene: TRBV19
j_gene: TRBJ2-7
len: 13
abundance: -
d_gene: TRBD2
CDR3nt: TGTGCCAGTAGTATAGGGGAGGGGCGCGAGCAGTACTTC
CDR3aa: CASSIGEGREQYF

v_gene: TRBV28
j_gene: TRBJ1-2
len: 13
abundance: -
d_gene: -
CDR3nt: TGTGCCAGCAGTTTCCAGTCTAACTATGGCTACACCTTC
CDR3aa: CASSFQSNYGYTF

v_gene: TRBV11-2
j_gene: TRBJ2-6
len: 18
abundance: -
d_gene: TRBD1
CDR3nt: TGTGCCAGCAGCTCCACCGGGACAGGGAACTCTGGGGCCAACGTCCTGACTTTC
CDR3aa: CASSSTGTGNSGANVLTF

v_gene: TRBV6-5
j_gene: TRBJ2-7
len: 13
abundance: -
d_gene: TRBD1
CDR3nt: TGTGCCAGCAGAGGGACAGGATCCTACGAGCAGTACTTC
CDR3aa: CASRGTGSYEQYF

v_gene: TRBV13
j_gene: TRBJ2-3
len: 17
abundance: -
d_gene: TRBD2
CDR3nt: TGTGCCAGCAGCCTACGGACTAGCGGGGGATACACAGATACGCAGTATTTT
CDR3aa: CASSLRTSGGYTDTQYF

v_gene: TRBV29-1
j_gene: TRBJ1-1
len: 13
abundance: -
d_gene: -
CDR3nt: TGCAGCGTTGCGGGGGTGGAGAACACTGAAGCTTTCTTT
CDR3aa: CSVAGVENTEAFF

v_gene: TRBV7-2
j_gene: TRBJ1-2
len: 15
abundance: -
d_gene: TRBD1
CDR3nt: TGTGCCAGCACCCCCCTCGCCCGGACAGGGTATGGCTACACCTTC
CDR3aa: CASTPLARTGYGYTF